Listed below are T cell receptor beta chains from one sample, sequenced in a study of blood T cell repertoires in COVID-19. Assay: immunoSEQ multiplex PCR; the TCRdb copy retains only in-frame clones and omits some. The sample records 130,000 to 150,000 clones, 81% being singletons. The sample consisted of peripheral blood. These receptors came from a human donor in a cohort sampled during active COVID-19. The CDR3 runs from the conserved cysteine through the conserved F or W. A D gene is named only where the DNA matches it firmly. Not all rows give a size; the values are once, few, many and, for expanded clones, a class.

TRBV5-1	NA	NA	TRBJ1-2	CASSPGTAGMGYTF	TGCGCCAGCAGCCCGGGGACTGCGGGTATGGGCTACACCTTC
TRBV7-3	NA	NA	TRBJ1-6	CASSLGSSYNSPLHF	TGTGCCAGCAGCTTAGGGAGCTCCTATAATTCACCCCTCCACTTT
TRBV5-1	TRBD1	NA	TRBJ2-2	CASSLVARGRSGELFF	TGCGCCAGCAGCTTGGTGGCCAGGGGGCGCTCCGGGGAGCTGTTTTTT
TRBV10-3	TRBD2	NA	TRBJ2-7	CAIKATGGGYEQYF	TGTGCCATCAAGGCAACGGGAGGTGGGTACGAGCAGTACTTC
TRBV5-1	NA	NA	TRBJ2-7	CASSRSRGNEQYF	TGCGCCAGCAGCCGATCCAGGGGAAACGAGCAGTACTTC
TRBV20-1	TRBD2	NA	TRBJ2-7	CSASGSGASGTRLYEQYF	TGCAGTGCTAGTGGTTCGGGGGCTTCCGGGACTAGACTCTACGAGCAGTACTTC
TRBV28	NA	NA	TRBJ2-7	CASRFGRDFYEQYF	TGTGCCAGCCGCTTTGGGAGAGACTTCTACGAGCAGTACTTC
TRBV14	NA	NA	TRBJ1-2	CASSTPDSSSTGYTF	TGTGCCAGCAGCACCCCGGACAGTTCGAGCACTGGCTACACCTTC
TRBV7-8	TRBD1	NA	TRBJ1-5	CASSLLPARGAQPQHF	TGTGCCAGCAGCTTACTGCCAGCCAGGGGGGCTCAGCCCCAGCATTTT
TRBV7-2	NA	NA	TRBJ2-2	CASSPGTTNTGELFF	TGTGCCAGCAGCCCGGGGACAACGAACACCGGGGAGCTGTTTTTT
TRBV9	NA	NA	TRBJ2-1	CASSVDRGGYNEQFF	TGTGCCAGCAGCGTAGACAGGGGGGGCTACAATGAGCAGTTCTTC
TRBV21-1	NA	NA	TRBJ2-5	CASSNRSGGETQYF	TGTGCCAGCAGCAATAGGTCGGGTGGAGAGACCCAGTACTTC
TRBV18	NA	NA	TRBJ2-1	CASSGLGASYNEQFF	TGTGCCAGCTCAGGCTTGGGGGCCTCCTACAATGAGCAGTTCTTC
TRBV11-1	TRBD1	NA	TRBJ2-1	CASEQGAGSYNEQFF	TGTGCCAGCGAACAGGGGGCGGGCTCCTACAATGAGCAGTTCTTC
TRBV7-9	NA	NA	TRBJ2-6	CASSFQGTSGANVLTF	TGTGCCAGCAGCTTTCAGGGTACCTCTGGGGCCAACGTCCTGACTTTC
TRBV4-1	NA	NA	TRBJ2-5	CASSQAALAKETQYF	TGCGCCAGCAGCCAAGCTGCCCTAGCTAAAGAGACCCAGTACTTC
TRBV6-2/TRBV6-3	TRBD1	NA	TRBJ2-3	CASSSRDRDYTDTQYF	TGTGCCAGCAGTTCCCGGGACAGGGATTACACAGATACGCAGTATTTT
TRBV23-1	TRBD1	NA	TRBJ1-4	CASDGQGGEKLFF	TGCGCCAGCGACGGACAGGGAGGTGAAAAACTGTTTTTT
TRBV25-1	TRBD2	NA	TRBJ2-7	CASSESGGYEQYF	TGTGCCAGCAGTGAGTCGGGGGGGTACGAGCAGTACTTC
TRBV19	NA	NA	TRBJ1-2	CASRRDGPGNYGYTF	TGTGCCAGTAGGCGGGACGGCCCGGGGAACTATGGCTACACCTTC
TRBV28	TRBD1	NA	TRBJ2-2	CASSLPQGAYRSGELFF	TGTGCCAGCAGTTTGCCACAGGGGGCTTATAGGTCCGGGGAGCTGTTTTTT
TRBV29-1	NA	NA	TRBJ2-4	CSASSSGENIQYF	TGCAGCGCCTCTAGCTCTGGGGAAAACATTCAGTACTTC
TRBV4-3	TRBD1	NA	TRBJ1-2	CASSQIQNRGLNYGYTF	TGCGCCAGCAGCCAAATCCAAAACAGGGGGCTTAACTATGGCTACACCTTC
TRBV5-1	NA	NA	TRBJ2-7	CASSQRADSYEQYF	TGCGCCAGCAGCCAGCGGGCGGACTCCTACGAGCAGTACTTC
TRBV6-5	TRBD1	NA	TRBJ1-4	CASSLTFTGDEKLFF	TGTGCCAGCAGTCTGACCTTCACAGGGGATGAAAAACTGTTTTTT
TRBV28	NA	NA	TRBJ1-5	CASRGQPYSNQPQHF	TGTGCCAGCAGGGGGCAGCCCTATAGCAATCAGCCCCAGCATTTT
TRBV3-1/TRBV3-2	NA	NA	TRBJ2-5	CASSHVRGRDKKTQYF	TGTGCCAGCAGCCACGTGAGGGGGCGGGATAAGAAGACCCAGTACTTC
TRBV7-9	NA	few	TRBJ1-1	CASSLDNLGTEAFF	TGTGCCAGCAGCTTGGACAACCTCGGGACTGAAGCTTTCTTT
TRBV28	NA	few	TRBJ1-1	CASRSGGGNTEAFF	TGTGCCAGCAGGTCAGGAGGCGGAAACACTGAAGCTTTCTTT
TRBV4-3	NA	NA	TRBJ2-1	CASSQEVASNEQFF	TGCGCCAGCAGCCAAGAAGTTGCGTCCAATGAGCAGTTCTTC
TRBV27	NA	NA	TRBJ1-4	CASSLLRAGEKLFF	TGTGCCAGCAGTTTACTCAGGGCTGGGGAAAAACTGTTTTTT
TRBV6-5	NA	NA	TRBJ2-2	CASSYLGQRDTGELFF	TGTGCCAGCAGTTACCTAGGACAGAGAGACACCGGGGAGCTGTTTTTT
TRBV6-6	TRBD2	once	TRBJ2-3	CASSYSSGRSDTQYF	TGTGCCAGCAGTTACTCTAGCGGGAGGTCAGATACGCAGTATTTT
TRBV6-6	NA	NA	TRBJ2-7	CASTYGGDRTYEQYF	TGTGCCAGCACCTACGGAGGGGACAGAACCTACGAGCAGTACTTC
TRBV3-1/TRBV3-2	NA	NA	TRBJ2-3	CASSRTGHSTDTQYF	TGTGCCAGCAGCCGTACGGGACATAGCACAGATACGCAGTATTTT
TRBV5-1	TRBD1	NA	TRBJ2-5	CASSSQGYQETQYF	TGCGCCAGCAGCTCACAGGGGTACCAAGAGACCCAGTACTTC
TRBV18	TRBD1	once	TRBJ1-1	CASSPPGQRNTEAFF	TGTGCCAGCTCGCCTCCGGGACAGAGAAACACTGAAGCTTTCTTT
TRBV11-2	NA	few	TRBJ1-4	CASSYRRGEKLFF	TGTGCCAGCAGCTACCGCAGGGGTGAAAAACTGTTTTTT
TRBV18	TRBD2	NA	TRBJ2-1	CASSPGRGRADIHNEQFF	TGTGCCAGCTCACCAGGTCGCGGGAGGGCCGATATACACAATGAGCAGTTCTTC
TRBV25-1	TRBD1	NA	TRBJ1-4	CASQAIDDRGNEKLFF	TGTGCCAGCCAAGCCATTGACGACAGGGGGAATGAAAAACTGTTTTTT
TRBV19	TRBD2	NA	TRBJ2-7	CASSSHLGPYRPASGNEQYF	TGTGCCAGTAGTTCCCACCTGGGACCGTATCGACCCGCTAGCGGGAACGAGCAGTACTTC
TRBV19	TRBD2	NA	TRBJ2-2	CASSIDERLAGKITGELFF	TGTGCCAGTAGTATAGACGAGAGACTAGCGGGGAAGATTACCGGGGAGCTGTTTTTT
TRBV11-1	TRBD2	NA	TRBJ2-7	CASSLAGTSGRYEQYF	TGTGCCAGCAGCTTAGCAGGGACTAGCGGGAGGTACGAGCAGTACTTC
TRBV11-3	NA	NA	TRBJ2-7	CASSLGLGKDEQYF	TGTGCCAGCAGCTTAGGTCTGGGCAAGGACGAGCAGTACTTC
TRBV4-3	NA	NA	TRBJ1-5	CASSRGVRSQPQHF	TGCGCCAGCAGCCGGGGGGTGCGCAGTCAGCCCCAGCATTTT